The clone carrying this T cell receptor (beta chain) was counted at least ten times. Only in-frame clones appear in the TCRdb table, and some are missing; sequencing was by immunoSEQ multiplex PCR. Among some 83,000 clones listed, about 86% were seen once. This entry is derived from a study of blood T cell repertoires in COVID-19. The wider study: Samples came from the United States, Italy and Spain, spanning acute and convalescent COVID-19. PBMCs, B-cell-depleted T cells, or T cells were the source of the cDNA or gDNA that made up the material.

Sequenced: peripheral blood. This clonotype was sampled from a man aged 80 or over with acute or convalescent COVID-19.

The CDR3 bases are TGCGCCAGCAGGGCCGGGACACCTGCTAACTACGAGCAGTACTTC. This gives the protein CASRAGTPANYEQYF. The rearrangement links TRBV5-1 to TRBJ2-7; D is perhaps TRBD1 (6 bases). V was shortened by 5 bases and J by 3 bases, with 18 bases between the two germline ends. This CDR3 has 15 amino acids. CDR1 and CDR2 from the germline V gene are SGHRS and YFSETQ.